The next 6 T cell receptor beta chains were all read from a single sample in a study of identical twins (TCRdb year 2016). Libraries came from 5' RACE. Data came from an Illumina HiSeq 2000. The public reads were reprocessed in TCRdb via fastp at Q25 and MiXCR, keeping in-frame beta chains. Merged by CDR3 protein, the rows form single entries marked with the most common genes and DNA. Present in this sample are a few hundred thousand distinct CDR3 sequences, approximately 8.8% of which were seen just once. Of the sample, under 9.5% falls within the top ten clones. Input material: naive T cells sorted from blood. The cell subset or site label of this sample denotes: cells isolated with a human naive T-cell isolation kit. The receptors originated from a woman between 45 and 65 years old in good health.

This clonotype came up a few times. This sequence joins TRBV9 and TRBJ2-1; 11 bases agree with TRBD2. The J segment lost 6 bases and the V segment lost 0 bases, leaving 14 bases of the junction unmatched. This CDR3 spans 19 amino acids. Germline CDR1 is SGDLS and CDR2 is YYNGEE. CDR3 DNA sequence: TGTGCCAGCAGCGTAGCTTGGACTAGCGGGCGGGGAGCGGCCAATGAGCAGTTCTTC. Protein: CASSVAWTSGRGAANEQFF.

This clonotype has a count of ten or more. The chain links TRBV5-1 to TRBJ2-7; 9 bases line up with TRBD1. After removal of 7 bases from V and 3 bases from J, the junction contained 8 bases not matched to a gene. The germline V gene encodes CDR1 SGHRS and CDR2 YFSETQ. This CDR3 is built from 14 residues. The CDR3 DNA is TGCGCCAGCGGACGACAGGGGGTGTTCTACGAGCAGTACTTC. It specifies CASGRQGVFYEQYF.

This clonotype has a handful of counts. V usage is TRBV7-9 and J usage is TRBJ2-1; either TRBD1 or TRBD2 may supply D (5 bases each). Germline V gene sequence: CDR1 SEHNR, CDR2 FQNEAQ (reference sequence). This CDR3 has 13 residues. Trimming stripped 0 bases from V and 10 bases from J, with 10 bases between. CDR3 in DNA: TGTGCCAGCAGCTTAGCGGGGCCGGGGGAGCAGTTCTTC. Translating gives CASSLAGPGEQFF.

The rearrangement joins TRBV7-9 to TRBJ2-7, with no clear D. V was cut by 1 base and J by 4 bases, with 14 bases left in between. The CDR3 contains 15 residues. Per the germline V gene, CDR1 is SEHNR and CDR2 is FQNEAQ (reference sequence). The CDR3 loop reads CASSLEPNPNYEQYV. The DNA for the CDR3 is TGTGCCAGCAGCTTAGAGCCGAACCCAAATTACGAGCAGTACGTC.

The DNA for the CDR3 is TGTGCCTCTAAGGGGAGGGGAAACAATGAGCAGTTCTTC. The encoded protein is CASKGRGNNEQFF. The V and J genes are TRBV6-5 and TRBJ2-1; 7 bases map to TRBD2. The germline gives CDR1 MNHEY, CDR2 SVGAGI. J lost 5 bases, V lost 11 bases, and 9 bases had no gene match. The CDR3 spans 13 residues.

This clonotype showed up many times. The gene calls are TRBV18 and TRBJ2-3, with 8 positions matching TRBD1. The CDR3 is 15 residues long. CDR1 KGHSH and CDR2 LQKENI come from the germline V gene. J lost 2 bases, V lost 3 bases, and 4 bases had no gene match. Written as DNA, the CDR3 is TGTGCCAGCTCACCCACAGGGGGAAACACAGATACGCAGTATTTT. Translating it yields CASSPTGGNTDTQYF.